This T cell receptor (beta chain) emerged from a study of spatial heterogeneity in lung cancer. The overall study: Raw-read counts averaged over ten per unique TCR and UMI combination.

Indicated time point: sample taken at primary tumor resection. Unsorted tumor, nontumor lung tissue or cryopreserved PBMC supplied the whole RNA. Whole-study findings and limits: Blood showed ubiquitous tumor TCRs more often at resection than at routine follow-up.

The CDR3 runs to 14 residues. Germline loops: CDR1 GTSNPN, CDR2 SVGIG (reference sequence). The germline V and J ends were trimmed by 4 bases and 1 base, with 10 bases remaining between them. This clonotype was counted at least ten times. Its antigen is undetermined. A unique molecular identifier was attached to every TCR cDNA molecule. TCRdb ran MiXCR on the 5' RACE reads and lists one entry per CDR3 protein. The table shows about 21,000 distinct CDR3 sequences, with about 5% occurring only once. The chain employs TRBV30 and TRBJ2-2, with no clear D. The specimen was PBMCs, collected at surgery. The TCR was taken from a male donor with early-stage non-small cell lung cancer. CDR3 DNA sequence: TGTGCCTGGAAAAGGCCAGGGAACACCGGGGAGCTGTTTTTT. Protein sequence: CAWKRPGNTGELFF.